These 10 T cell receptor beta chains were all obtained from the same sample, sequenced in a study of cytotoxic CD8 clonotypes in ibrutinib-treated CLL. TCRdb's copy holds only in-frame clones and misses some; the assay was immunoSEQ multiplex PCR. The sample holds about 200,000 clones, more than 70% seen once. The sample was PBMCs, taken after 12 months of ibrutinib treatment. The receptor set was obtained from a human donor with chronic lymphocytic leukemia.

The rearrangement links TRBV6-5 to TRBJ1-6; perhaps TRBD1 as D (5 bases). The V end was cut by 0 bases, the J end by 8 bases, with 11 bases between. This CDR3 is 15 amino acids long. Germline values: CDR1 MNHEY, CDR2 SVGAGI. In DNA, the CDR3 is TGTGCCAGCAGTTACTCATCGGGGCGGGATTCACCCCTCCACTTT. Translating gives CASSYSSGRDSPLHF.

The chain has TRBV4-1 and TRBJ1-1; no firm D call. V shed 5 bases and J shed 1 base, with 20 bases lying between them. The CDR3 loop spans 17 amino acids. CDR1 and CDR2 (germline): MGHRA, YSYEKL. DNA for the CDR3: TGCGCCAGCAGCGATGGGCCAGGTTCCCTCGGGAACACTGAAGCTTTCTTT. It specifies CASSDGPGSLGNTEAFF.

The chain recombines TRBV7-9 with TRBJ2-7; 7 positions match TRBD1. Germline trimming cut 2 bases from V and 2 bases from J; bases unmatched to any gene: 6. The germline gives CDR1 SEHNR, CDR2 FQNEAQ (reference sequence). The CDR3 runs to 15 residues. CDR3 coding DNA: TGTGCCAGCAGCTTAACCCCGACAGGGACCTACGAGCAGTACTTC. It translates to CASSLTPTGTYEQYF.

DNA of the CDR3: TGTGCCAGCAGCTCCTCTAGCGGGAGAAGGGAGCAGTACTTC. It codes for CASSSSSGRREQYF. The V call is TRBV5-4, the J call TRBJ2-7; 10 nucleotides align to TRBD2. The CDR3 totals 14 residues. The junction had 7 bases not matched to a gene; V was cut back by 3 bases and J by 7 bases. Germline loops: CDR1 SGHNT, CDR2 YYREEE (reference sequence).

The chain couples TRBV5-1 to TRBJ2-3; the D call may be TRBD1 or TRBD2 (5 bases each). CDR3 length: 15 residues. CDR1 SGHRS and CDR2 YFSETQ come from the germline V gene. V was trimmed by 3 bases and J by 2 bases, leaving 13 bases between them. The CDR3 DNA is TGCGCCAGCAGCTGGGACCCTACTCCCACAGATACGCAGTATTTT. This translates into CASSWDPTPTDTQYF.

CDR3 nucleotide sequence: TGTGCCAGCAGCTCAGATCAGGGTCCCTACAATGAGCAGTTCTTC. Translated, it gives CASSSDQGPYNEQFF. V is TRBV11-2 and J is TRBJ2-1; weak D call: TRBD1 (5 bases). Germline V gene lookup returns CDR1 SGHAT and CDR2 FQNNGV. V dropped 4 bases and J dropped 2 bases, with 12 bases sitting between them. This CDR3 has 15 amino acids.

The chain recombines TRBV7-9 with TRBJ1-1, with D possibly TRBD1 on 6 matching bases. The CDR3 has 15 amino acids. Germline CDR1 is SEHNR and CDR2 is FQNEAQ (reference sequence). V shed 0 bases and J shed 2 bases, with 10 bases lying between them. The DNA of the CDR3 is TGTGCCAGCAGCTTAGCGCGGGGGACAAACACTGAAGCTTTCTTT. Its translation: CASSLARGTNTEAFF. Looking up the rest from reference TRBV7-9 and TRBJ1-1 gives the full variable domain: DTGVSQNPRHKITKRGQNVTFRCDPISEHNRLYWYRQTLGQGPEFLTYFQNEAQLEKSRLLSDRFSAERPKGSFSTLEIQRTEQGDSAMYLCASSLARGTNTEAFFGQGTRLTVV.

This clone was seen a handful of times. This CDR3 reads CASSFSQGPNEIWNEQFF. The CDR3 DNA follows: TGCGCCAGCAGCTTCTCACAGGGCCCGAACGAGATATGGAATGAGCAGTTCTTC. This rearrangement joins TRBV5-1 to TRBJ2-1; D perhaps matches TRBD1 (6 bases). CDR1 SGHRS and CDR2 YFSETQ come from the germline V gene. Trimming cost V 2 bases and J 7 bases, with 25 bases left between them. The CDR3 runs 18 residues.

This chain joins TRBV7-9 and TRBJ1-2, with unresolved D. Germline CDR1 is SEHNR and CDR2 is FQNEAQ (reference sequence). The V end was cut by 3 bases, the J end by 0 bases, with 11 bases between. The length of the CDR3 is 15 residues. CDR3 nucleotides: TGTGCCAGCAGCTTCACTAGGGAAGCTAACTATGGCTACACCTTC. Amino acids: CASSFTREANYGYTF.

The chain has TRBV9 and TRBJ1-1; the D is unclear. Germline CDR1 and CDR2: SGDLS and YYNGEE. The CDR3 is 15 residues long. The V end was cut by 1 base, the J end by 0 bases, with 10 bases between. In DNA, the CDR3 is TGTGCCAGCAGCGTACTGACTGGACTGAACACTGAAGCTTTCTTT. Its protein is CASSVLTGLNTEAFF.